This section outlines one TCR beta chain sequence together with its context. Only one count was recorded for this clone. There is no known antigen for this receptor. No base quality values were provided; no much bigger clone lies one nucleotide off. The cohort consisted of 650 to 850 healthy bone marrow donors. Cohort members were all nominally healthy when sampled, although unrecorded immune exposures were likely present. The donor tested CMV seronegative and was one of the 352 seronegative cohort members. A peripheral blood sample was provided by each donor, and peripheral blood mononuclear cells were used for TCR beta sequencing. Genomic DNA was extracted from the blood cell samples with the Qiagen DNeasy Blood Extraction Kit. Libraries were constructed by the immunoSEQ multiplex PCR assay. A mixture of 60 forward primers for TCR Vbeta segments and 13 reverse primers for TCR Jbeta segments was used in the multiplex PCR. The CDR3 region of rearranged TCR beta genes was amplified from genomic DNA with a multiplex PCR assay. On the Illumina HiSeq System, the amplified TCR beta libraries were sequenced as 87-base-pair reads. Processing in the source paper ran as follows. A later analysis tallied roughly 76 million unique TCR beta chains across the 666 repertoires, and around 9.9 million of those chains were shared by two or more donors. Raw reads were error-corrected and collapsed into unique sequences by a nearest-neighbor algorithm in which closely related sequences were merged to remove PCR and sequencing errors. To assign V, D and J gene segments, CDR3 sequences were aligned to IMGT reference sequences. For a sequence to be retained, at least a six-nucleotide match to both a V gene segment and a J gene segment was required. Rearrangements were called productive when the CDR3 lacked stop codons and stayed in frame with V and J; all others were non-productive. Following IMGT convention, CDR3 was defined as the stretch from the second conserved V-encoded cysteine to the conserved J-encoded phenylalanine. The earlier analysis of more than 450 of the donors excluded sequences that lacked an unambiguous match to a single V gene segment. In an earlier analysis of 587 of the donors, V segments were called functional above 56.7% productive rearrangements and were called segregating when the between-donor standard deviation exceeded 5%. To diagnose cytomegalovirus status from the catalog of TCR beta chain sequences, a statistical classification framework was built. In a later analysis, V and J genes were assigned by comparing TCR nucleotide sequences against IMGT/GENE-DB human TR gene sequences. A later analysis assigned CDR3 sequences and most-parsimonious VDJ recombination scenarios with the TCRdist pipeline. In a later analysis, each TCR beta chain was defined by its CDR3 amino acid sequence together with its V-gene family, and reads without a unique V-gene family were excluded. In a later analysis, around 600 highly shared, low-generation-probability nucleotide sequences were removed to address suspected cross-contamination and a sequencing artifact. A later analysis calculated a clonal expansion index for each public chain from normalized within-repertoire ranks of inferred template counts. Generation probabilities in a later analysis came from a VDJ recombination model fitted to out-of-frame rearrangements, and those results were checked against IGoR. Hypergeometric tests were used in a later analysis to score TCR-TCR, TCR-HLA and TCR-CMV co-occurrence, with a repertoire-size bias correction applied to the TCR pairs. A later analysis estimated false discovery rates by permuting HLA or CMV assignments 20 times. In a later analysis, co-occurring TCRs were grouped using DBSCAN, with TCRdist sequence similarity added in when clustering inside HLA-allele-positive subsets. Repertoires with fewer than 30,000 or more than 120,000 public chains were left out of co-occurrence clustering, as were five repertoires with anomalous nucleotide sharing. As stored in TCRdb, this immuneACCESS dataset retains in-frame rearrangements with V and J assigned. A fraction of the clones does not appear; measured against another copy, unresolved V genes explain less than half of the discrepancy, and the remainder lacks a known reason. Clonal size and the V and J genes are those of that table, whereas D and trimming came from the DNA. A total of under 200,000 clones appear in this sample, 84% of them only once. Approximately 0.98% of the sample is held by the ten biggest clonotypes.

The sample is drawn from a study of cytomegalovirus exposure and HLA in healthy donors (dated by TCRdb to about 2017). Regarding the research as a whole: In an earlier analysis of about 560 of the donors, 276 Gb of sequence data and 117 million unique TCR beta sequences from about 180 million T cells were reported. In an earlier analysis of a few hundred of the donors, high-throughput TCR beta sequencing was used to judge whether each TCR beta V gene segment behaved as functional or pseudogenic. The T cell repertoires of some 700 subjects were profiled by immunosequencing and related to cytomegalovirus serostatus. Five DR-DQ haplotypes were handled as single units for association and clustering because linkage in the cohort was strong. Both class I and class II loci were covered by HLA typing, at four-digit resolution. The genetic ancestry cluster associated with self-reported Caucasian donors included 80% to 90% of the roughly 400 genotyped donors. In the later analysis, no new phenotypic data were used to find candidate immune exposures; instead, reliance was placed on TCR beta sequences and their occurrence across donors. The study aimed to test whether signatures of past pathogen exposure could be identified by cataloging public T cell receptors. An early release that covered around 590 HLA-typed donors contained about 300 gigabases of sequencing data and some 87 million unique TCR sequences. All discovery cohort repertoires had been generated using a single sequencing platform. Along with the approximately 600-subject first cohort, a separate validation cohort of over 90 different subjects was used. Alongside the repertoire data, information on donor age, sex, ethnicity and CMV serostatus was compiled. Among 398 genotyped donors of the cohort, an average of 235,054 unique TCR beta nucleotide sequences were sequenced per donor, roughly 20% of them non-productive. To study patterns of TCR occurrence, a later analysis re-analyzed previously published TCR beta repertoires from around 700 donors and added high-resolution HLA genotyping. Typing coverage varied by locus: 629-630 donors for A, B, C, DRB1 and DQB1; around 560 for DQA1; more than 600 for DPA1; some 470 for DPB1. To predict cytomegalovirus infection status, the study combined high-throughput TCR immunosequencing, statistical association of individual TCRs with disease status, and machine learning. Genome-wide SNP genotypes for about 60% of the roughly 700 donors were used in a later genetic analysis, which treated that subset as a discovery cohort. What the work shows at the level of the full study, not this receptor alone: CMV serostatus was the only immune exposure information available for the cohort. Cytomegalovirus status was reported to be diagnosed by the classifier with high specificity and sensitivity in both the original and validation cohorts. Specific HLA alleles were associated with 16,951 TCR beta sequences at a false discovery rate of 0.05 in a later analysis. Compared with the roughly 700-donor mean, donors in an Asian-associated ancestry cluster had fewer N-insertions in productive TCRs, according to a later genetic analysis. Several of the top co-occurrence clusters appeared to be linked to parvovirus B19, influenza, CMV and Epstein-Barr virus, according to a later analysis. In a later analysis, HLA-associated TCR beta chains showed more clonal expansion and lower generation probabilities than non-associated chains that were equally common. In a later genetic analysis, a missense DCLRE1C variant was associated with V-gene and J-gene trimming of TCR beta chains, and the association was replicated in an independent cohort. According to the authors, the approach could potentially be generalized to other disease states and immunological phenotypes. Linkage disequilibrium might explain the correlated functional status among segregating V segments, but an unknown experimental factor could not be excluded. A cluster of highly shared sequence variants was judged likely to represent a technical artifact of the sequencing pipeline. A later analysis found that TCR association rates varied across HLA loci, with DRB1 alleles showing the most associated TCRs and HLA-C alleles the fewest. A few of the identified cytomegalovirus-associated TCR beta chains were confirmed in vitro to be specific for cytomegalovirus antigens. The study listed approximately 160 TCR beta chains as associated with cytomegalovirus. Strong co-occurrence of HLA alleles, especially DR and DQ, made assigning TCR associations to individual alleles difficult. In a later analysis, most CMV-associated TCR beta chains were found to appear HLA-restricted, with HLA associations seemingly driven largely by CMV exposure. Across donors, most TCR sequences were observed very rarely, whereas some public TCRs were present in many individuals. A further reported finding was that TCR beta sequences accurately predicted the HLA-A and HLA-B alleles for most subjects in the first cohort. This cohort had only TCR beta chains sequenced, and the lack of alpha or paired-chain data limited which features could be detected. Because HLA typing was missing for some donors at each locus, association tests included only the typed subset. An earlier analysis of 450 to 750 of the donors showed that most TCR beta V segments appeared in productive rearrangements either about 87% or about 30% of the time, which broadly matched IMGT annotations. Sequencing depth was assumed to be roughly uniform across donors in the presence/absence analyses, though that assumption may not hold. About 17 rarely observed V segments, including chromosome 9 orphons, were excluded from the earlier analysis of about 500 of the donors because counts were too low.

The TCR comes from a man aged 25 to 45 in good health and CMV-seronegative. The source material was PBMCs.

This receptor has the CDR3 CASSQTSVAYEQYF. The sequenced DNA: TGTGCCAGCAGCCAGACTAGTGTGGCCTACGAGCAGTACTTC. This chain is built from TRBV4-2 and TRBJ2-7; TRBD2 is a possible D gene, resting on 6 matching bases. The CDR3 holds 14 amino acids from the cysteine to the phenylalanine. The retained sequence is limited to the CDR3, 42 bases, with the frame set at the first base. From a lookup of the germline V gene, CDR1 and CDR2 are LGHNA and YNFKEQ. V loses 3 bases, J loses 2 bases, and the germline ends lie 11 bases apart.